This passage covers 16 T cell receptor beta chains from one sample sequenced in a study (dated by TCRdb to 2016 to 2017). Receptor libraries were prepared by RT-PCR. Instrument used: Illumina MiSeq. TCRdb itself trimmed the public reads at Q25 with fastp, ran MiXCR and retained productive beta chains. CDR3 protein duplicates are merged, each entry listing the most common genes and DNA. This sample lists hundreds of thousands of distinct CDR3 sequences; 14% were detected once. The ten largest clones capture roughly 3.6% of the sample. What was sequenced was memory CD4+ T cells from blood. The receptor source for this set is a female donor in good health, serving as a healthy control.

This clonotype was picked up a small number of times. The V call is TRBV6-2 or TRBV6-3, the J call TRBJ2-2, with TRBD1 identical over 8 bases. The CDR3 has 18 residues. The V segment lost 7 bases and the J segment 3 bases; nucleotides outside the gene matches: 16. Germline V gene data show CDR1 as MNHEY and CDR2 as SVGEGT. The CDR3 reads CASTPNPGGGPDTGELFF. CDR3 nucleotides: TGTGCCAGCACTCCGAACCCAGGGGGCGGCCCCGACACCGGGGAGCTGTTTTTT.

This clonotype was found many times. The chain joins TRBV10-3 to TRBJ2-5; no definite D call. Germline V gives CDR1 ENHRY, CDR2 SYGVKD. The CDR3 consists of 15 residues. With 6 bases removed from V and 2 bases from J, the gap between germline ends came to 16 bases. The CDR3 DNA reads TGTGCCATCAGCCCGACGCTAGAAATTCAAGAGACCCAGTACTTC. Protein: CAISPTLEIQETQYF.

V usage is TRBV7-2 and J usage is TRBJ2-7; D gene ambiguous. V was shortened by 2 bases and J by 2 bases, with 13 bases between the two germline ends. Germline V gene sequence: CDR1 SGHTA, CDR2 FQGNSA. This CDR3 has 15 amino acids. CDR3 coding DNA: TGTGCCAGCAGCTTATACCAGGAACTGACCTACGAGCAGTACTTC. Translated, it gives CASSLYQELTYEQYF.

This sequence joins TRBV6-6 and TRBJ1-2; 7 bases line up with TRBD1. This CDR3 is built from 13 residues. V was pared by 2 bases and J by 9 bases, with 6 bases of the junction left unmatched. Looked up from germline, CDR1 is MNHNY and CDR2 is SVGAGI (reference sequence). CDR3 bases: TGTGCCAGCAGTTACCTACAGGGGCCTAGCTACACCTTC. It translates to CASSYLQGPSYTF.

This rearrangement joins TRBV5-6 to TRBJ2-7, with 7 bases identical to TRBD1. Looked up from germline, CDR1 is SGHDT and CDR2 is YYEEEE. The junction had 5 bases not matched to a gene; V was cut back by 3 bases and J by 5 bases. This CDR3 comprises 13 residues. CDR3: CASSYLQGDEQYF. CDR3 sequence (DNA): TGTGCCAGCAGCTACCTTCAGGGGGACGAGCAGTACTTC. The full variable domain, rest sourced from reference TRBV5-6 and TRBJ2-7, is DAGVTQSPTHLIKTRGQQVTLRCSPKSGHDTVSWYQQALGQGPQFIFQYYEEEERQRGNFPDRFSGHQFPNYSSELNVNALLLGDSALYLCASSYLQGDEQYFGPGTRLTVT.

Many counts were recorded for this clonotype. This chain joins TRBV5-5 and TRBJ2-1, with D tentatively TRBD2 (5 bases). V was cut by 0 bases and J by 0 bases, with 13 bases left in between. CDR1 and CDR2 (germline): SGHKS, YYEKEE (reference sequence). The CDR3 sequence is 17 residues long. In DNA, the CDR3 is TGTGCCAGCAGCTTGGGTCTCGGGATCTCCTCCTACAATGAGCAGTTCTTC. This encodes CASSLGLGISSYNEQFF.

The CDR3 here is CASRQANTEAFF. The CDR3 DNA reads TGTGCCAGCAGACAGGCGAACACTGAAGCTTTCTTT. This chain uses TRBV18 with TRBJ1-1, with D perhaps TRBD1 (6 bases). Germline V lookup: CDR1 KGHSH, CDR2 LQKENI. This CDR3 is built from 12 residues. With 8 bases removed from V and 1 base from J, the gap between germline ends came to 8 bases. Full variable domain (missing parts from reference TRBV18 and TRBJ1-1): NAGVMQNPRHLVRRRGQEARLRCSPMKGHSHVYWYRQLPEEGLKFMVYLQKENIIDESGMPKERFSAEFPKEGPSILRIQQVVRGDSAAYFCASRQANTEAFFGQGTRLTVV.

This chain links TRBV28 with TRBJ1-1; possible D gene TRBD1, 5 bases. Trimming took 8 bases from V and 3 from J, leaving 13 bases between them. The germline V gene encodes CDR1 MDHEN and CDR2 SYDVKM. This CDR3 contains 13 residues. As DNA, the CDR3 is TGTGCCAGCGGTGCGGGGCGCTACACTGAAGCTTTCTTT. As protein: CASGAGRYTEAFF.

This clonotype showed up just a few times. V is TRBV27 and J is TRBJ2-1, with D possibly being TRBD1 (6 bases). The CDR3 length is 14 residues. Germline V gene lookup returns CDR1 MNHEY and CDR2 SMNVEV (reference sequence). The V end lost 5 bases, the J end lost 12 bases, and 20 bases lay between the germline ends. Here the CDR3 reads CASSPSGTTSRQFF. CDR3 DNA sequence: TGTGCCAGCAGTCCCTCCGGGACAACAAGTCGGCAGTTCTTC.

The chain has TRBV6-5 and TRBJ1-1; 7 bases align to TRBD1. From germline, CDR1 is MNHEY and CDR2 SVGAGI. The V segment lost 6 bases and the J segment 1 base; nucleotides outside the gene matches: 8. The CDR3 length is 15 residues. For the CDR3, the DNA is TGTGCCAGCAGACTACACGGACAGGAGAACACTGAAGCTTTCTTT. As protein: CASRLHGQENTEAFF.

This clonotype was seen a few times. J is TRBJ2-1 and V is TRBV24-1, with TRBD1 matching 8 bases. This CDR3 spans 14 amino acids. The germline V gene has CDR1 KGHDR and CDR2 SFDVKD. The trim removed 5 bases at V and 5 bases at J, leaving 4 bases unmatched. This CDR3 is CATSGRDRNNEQFF. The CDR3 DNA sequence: TGTGCCACCAGTGGGAGGGACAGGAACAATGAGCAGTTCTTC.

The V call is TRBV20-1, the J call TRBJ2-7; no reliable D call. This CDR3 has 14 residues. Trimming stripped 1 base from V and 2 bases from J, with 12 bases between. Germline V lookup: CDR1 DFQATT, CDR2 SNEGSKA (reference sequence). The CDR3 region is CSARAHYQTYEQYF. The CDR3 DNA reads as TGCAGTGCTAGAGCTCACTACCAAACCTACGAGCAGTACTTC.

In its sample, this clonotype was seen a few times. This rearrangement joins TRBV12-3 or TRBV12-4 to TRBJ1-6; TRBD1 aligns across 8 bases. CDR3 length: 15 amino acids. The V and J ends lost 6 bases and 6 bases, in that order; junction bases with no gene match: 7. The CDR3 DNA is TGTGCCAGCAGCTCAAGGACAGGGACTAATTCACCCCTCCACTTT. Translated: CASSSRTGTNSPLHF.

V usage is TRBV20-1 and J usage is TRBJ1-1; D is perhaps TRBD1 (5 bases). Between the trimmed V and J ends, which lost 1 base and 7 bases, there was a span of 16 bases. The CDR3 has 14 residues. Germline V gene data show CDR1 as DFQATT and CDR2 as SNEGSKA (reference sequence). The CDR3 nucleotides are TGCAGTGCTAGAGGTTCTAAGGGGAACCATGAAGCTTTCTTT. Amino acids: CSARGSKGNHEAFF.

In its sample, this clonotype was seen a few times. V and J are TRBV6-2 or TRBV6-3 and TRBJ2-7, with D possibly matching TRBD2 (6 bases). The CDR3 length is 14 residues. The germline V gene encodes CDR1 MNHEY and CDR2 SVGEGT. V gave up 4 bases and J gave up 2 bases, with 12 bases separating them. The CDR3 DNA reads TGTGCCAGCAGTTCACAGCGGGCGACCTACGAGCAGTACTTC. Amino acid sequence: CASSSQRATYEQYF.

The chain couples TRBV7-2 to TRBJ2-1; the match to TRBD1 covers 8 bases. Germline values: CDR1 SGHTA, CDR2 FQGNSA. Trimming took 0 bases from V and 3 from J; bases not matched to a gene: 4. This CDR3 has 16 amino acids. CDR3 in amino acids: CASSLAGTGYYNEQFF. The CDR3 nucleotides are TGTGCCAGCAGCTTAGCCGGGACAGGATACTACAATGAGCAGTTCTTC.